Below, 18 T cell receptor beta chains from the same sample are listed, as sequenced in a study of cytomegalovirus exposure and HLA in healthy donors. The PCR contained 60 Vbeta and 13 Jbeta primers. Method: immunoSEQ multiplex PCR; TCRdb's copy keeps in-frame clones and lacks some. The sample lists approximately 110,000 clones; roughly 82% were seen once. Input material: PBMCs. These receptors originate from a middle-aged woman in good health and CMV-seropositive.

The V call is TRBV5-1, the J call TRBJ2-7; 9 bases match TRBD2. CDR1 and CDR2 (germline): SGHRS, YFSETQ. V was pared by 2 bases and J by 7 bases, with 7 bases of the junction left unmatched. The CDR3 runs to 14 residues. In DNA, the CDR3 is TGCGCCAGCAGCTTTCGACTAGCGGAAGGGGAGCAGTACTTC. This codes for CASSFRLAEGEQYF.

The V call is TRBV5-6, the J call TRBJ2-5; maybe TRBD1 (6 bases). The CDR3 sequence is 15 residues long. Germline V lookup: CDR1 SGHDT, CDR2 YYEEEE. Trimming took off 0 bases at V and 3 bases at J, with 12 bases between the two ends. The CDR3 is CASSLAPTGKETQYF. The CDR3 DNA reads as TGTGCCAGCAGCTTGGCTCCTACAGGGAAAGAGACCCAGTACTTC.

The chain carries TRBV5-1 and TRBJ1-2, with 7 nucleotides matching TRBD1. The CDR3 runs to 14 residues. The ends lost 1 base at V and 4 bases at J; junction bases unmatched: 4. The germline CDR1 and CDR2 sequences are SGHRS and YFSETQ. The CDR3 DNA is TGCGCCAGCAGCTTGAAGGGGGCCGGCTATGGCTACACCTTC. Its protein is CASSLKGAGYGYTF.

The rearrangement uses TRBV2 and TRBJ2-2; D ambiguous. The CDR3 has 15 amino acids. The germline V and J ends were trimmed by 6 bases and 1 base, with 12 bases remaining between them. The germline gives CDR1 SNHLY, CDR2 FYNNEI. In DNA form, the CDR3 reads TGTGCCAGCAGGTACGAGGAAGTGAACACCGGGGAGCTGTTTTTT. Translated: CASRYEEVNTGELFF.

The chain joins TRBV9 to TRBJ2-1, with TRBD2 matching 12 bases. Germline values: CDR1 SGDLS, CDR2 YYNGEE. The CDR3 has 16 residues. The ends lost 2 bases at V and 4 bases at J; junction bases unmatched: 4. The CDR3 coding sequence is TGTGCCAGCAGCGTCGGACTAGCGGGAACTTACAATGAGCAGTTCTTC. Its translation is CASSVGLAGTYNEQFF.

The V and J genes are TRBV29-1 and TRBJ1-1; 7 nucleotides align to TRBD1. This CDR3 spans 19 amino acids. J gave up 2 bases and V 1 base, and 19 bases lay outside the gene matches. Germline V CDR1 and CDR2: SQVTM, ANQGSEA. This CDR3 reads CSVEGVYGRQGSANTEAFF. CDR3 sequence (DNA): TGCAGCGTTGAAGGAGTCTACGGGCGACAGGGTAGTGCAAACACTGAAGCTTTCTTT.

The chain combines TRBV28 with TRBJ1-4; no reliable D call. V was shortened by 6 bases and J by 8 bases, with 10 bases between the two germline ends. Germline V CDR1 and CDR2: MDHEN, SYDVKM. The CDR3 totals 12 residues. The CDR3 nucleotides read TGTGCCAGCAGCCCCCGGTGGGAAAAACTGTTTTTT. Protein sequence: CASSPRWEKLFF.

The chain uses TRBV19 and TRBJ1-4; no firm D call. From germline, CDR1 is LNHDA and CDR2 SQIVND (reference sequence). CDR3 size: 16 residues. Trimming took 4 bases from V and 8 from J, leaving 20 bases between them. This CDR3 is CASSTGEVFDWEKLFF. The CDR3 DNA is TGTGCCAGTAGTACCGGAGAGGTCTTCGATTGGGAAAAACTGTTTTTT.

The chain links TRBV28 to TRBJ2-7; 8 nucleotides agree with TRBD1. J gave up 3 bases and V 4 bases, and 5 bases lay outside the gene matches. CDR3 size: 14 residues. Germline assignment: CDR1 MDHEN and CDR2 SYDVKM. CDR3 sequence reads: CASSSVGQVYEQYF. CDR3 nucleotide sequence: TGTGCCAGCAGTTCAGTGGGACAGGTCTACGAGCAGTACTTC.

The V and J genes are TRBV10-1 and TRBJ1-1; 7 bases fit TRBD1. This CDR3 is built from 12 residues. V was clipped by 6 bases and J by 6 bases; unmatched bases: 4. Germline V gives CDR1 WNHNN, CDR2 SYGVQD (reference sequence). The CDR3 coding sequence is TGCGCCAGCAGACAGGGGCAAGCTGAAGCTTTCTTT. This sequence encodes CASRQGQAEAFF.

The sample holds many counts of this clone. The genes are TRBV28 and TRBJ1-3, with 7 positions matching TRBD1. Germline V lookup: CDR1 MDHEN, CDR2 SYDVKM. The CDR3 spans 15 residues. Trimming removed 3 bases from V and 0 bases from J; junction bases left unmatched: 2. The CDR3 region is CASSFQGGSGNTIYF. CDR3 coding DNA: TGTGCCAGCAGTTTTCAGGGGGGCTCTGGAAACACCATATATTTT.

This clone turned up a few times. The CDR3 spells CASSPGTNLFSREQYF. CDR3 in DNA: TGTGCCAGCAGTCCAGGGACTAATCTCTTTTCGCGGGAGCAGTACTTC. The J gene is TRBJ2-7, the V gene TRBV28; 7 nucleotides align to TRBD2. This CDR3 spans 16 amino acids. Germline assignment: CDR1 MDHEN and CDR2 SYDVKM. The J segment lost 7 bases and the V segment lost 5 bases, leaving 17 bases of the junction unmatched.

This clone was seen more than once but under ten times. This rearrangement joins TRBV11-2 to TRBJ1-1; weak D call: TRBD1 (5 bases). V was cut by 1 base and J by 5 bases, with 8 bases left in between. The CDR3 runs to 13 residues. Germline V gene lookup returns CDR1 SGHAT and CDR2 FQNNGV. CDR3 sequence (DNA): TGTGCCAGCAGCTTAGTACGGGGGACTGAAGCTTTCTTT. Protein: CASSLVRGTEAFF.

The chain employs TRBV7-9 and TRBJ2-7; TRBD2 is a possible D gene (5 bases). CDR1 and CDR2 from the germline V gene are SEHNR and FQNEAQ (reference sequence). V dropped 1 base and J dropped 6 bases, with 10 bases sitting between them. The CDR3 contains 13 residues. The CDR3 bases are TGTGCCAGCAGCTTAGAGGTAGCGTCCGAGCAGTACTTC. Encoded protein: CASSLEVASEQYF.

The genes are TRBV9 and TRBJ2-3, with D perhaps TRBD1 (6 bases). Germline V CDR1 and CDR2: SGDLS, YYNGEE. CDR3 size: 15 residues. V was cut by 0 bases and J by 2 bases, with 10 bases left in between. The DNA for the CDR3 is TGTGCCAGCAGCGTAGTACAGGGCTACACAGATACGCAGTATTTT. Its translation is CASSVVQGYTDTQYF.

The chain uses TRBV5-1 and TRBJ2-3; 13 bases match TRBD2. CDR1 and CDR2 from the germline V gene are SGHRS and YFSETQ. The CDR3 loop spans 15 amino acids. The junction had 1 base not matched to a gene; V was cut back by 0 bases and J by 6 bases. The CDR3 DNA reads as TGCGCCAGCAGCTTGGAACTAGCGGGAGGGGATACGCAGTATTTT. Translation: CASSLELAGGDTQYF. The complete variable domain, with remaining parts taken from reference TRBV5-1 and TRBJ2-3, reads KAGVTQTPRYLIKTRGQQVTLSCSPISGHRSVSWYQQTPGQGLQFLFEYFSETQRNKGNFPGRFSGRQFSNSRSEMNVSTLELGDSALYLCASSLELAGGDTQYFGPGTRLTVL.

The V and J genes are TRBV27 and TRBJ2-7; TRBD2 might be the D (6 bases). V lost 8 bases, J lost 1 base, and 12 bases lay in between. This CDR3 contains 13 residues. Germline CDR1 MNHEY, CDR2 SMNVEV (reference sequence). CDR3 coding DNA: TGTGCCAGCCGCCCTCGGGGGTCCTACGAGCAGTACTTC. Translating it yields CASRPRGSYEQYF.

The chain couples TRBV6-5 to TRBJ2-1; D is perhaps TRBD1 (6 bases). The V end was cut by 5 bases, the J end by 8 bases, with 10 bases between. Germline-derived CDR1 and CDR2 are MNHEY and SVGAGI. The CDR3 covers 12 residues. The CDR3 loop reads CASSANRDEQFF. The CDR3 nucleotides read TGTGCCAGCAGTGCTAACAGGGATGAGCAGTTCTTC.